The 27 T cell receptor beta chains below all came from one sample that was sequenced in a study of blood T cell repertoires in COVID-19. Produced via immunoSEQ multiplex PCR; TCRdb's table is partial and in-frame only. The table has about 160,000 clones, roughly 80% seen once. The sample consisted of PBMCs or T cells enriched from blood (not recorded which). The receptors come from a man aged 50 or older who had recovered from COVID-19.

This chain uses TRBV11-3 with TRBJ2-2; D unclear. The CDR3 runs to 14 residues. The germline V and J ends were trimmed by 3 bases and 5 bases, with 10 bases remaining between them. Germline V gene sequence: CDR1 SGHNT, CDR2 YENEEA. The CDR3 sequence is CASSFLPGTGELFF. The CDR3 DNA is TGTGCCAGCAGCTTTCTCCCGGGTACCGGGGAGCTGTTTTTT. Based on the CDR3 plus reference TRBV11-3 and TRBJ2-2, the full variable domain is EAGVVQSPRYKIIEKKQPVAFWCNPISGHNTLYWYLQNLGQGPELLIRYENEEAVDDSQLPKDRFSAERLKGVDSTLKIQPAELGDSAVYLCASSFLPGTGELFFGEGSRLTVL.

The J gene is TRBJ1-2, the V gene TRBV29-1; tentative D call: TRBD1 (5 bases). V lost 4 bases and J lost 8, with 20 bases in between. The CDR3 is made up of 14 amino acids. Germline V lookup: CDR1 SQVTM, CDR2 ANQGSEA. CDR3 coding DNA: TGCAGCGTTGGGCGACAATCTTCAAAGGGGGGCTACACCTTC. Its translation is CSVGRQSSKGGYTF.

The V gene is TRBV5-1, the J gene TRBJ1-2, with D unclear. The V gene's germline CDR1 is SGHRS and CDR2 YFSETQ. Trimming removed 0 bases from V and 7 bases from J, with 13 bases in between. The CDR3 consists of 14 residues. CDR3 nucleotides: TGCGCCAGCAGCTTGGAGCGGGCTAAGGCTGGCTACACCTTC. It encodes CASSLERAKAGYTF.

The J gene is TRBJ1-5, the V gene TRBV6-2 or TRBV6-3, with TRBD1 as a possible D gene (6 bases). The V gene's germline CDR1 is MNHEY and CDR2 SVGEGT. CDR3 length: 15 residues. V was shortened by 5 bases and J by 0 bases, with 11 bases between the two germline ends. CDR3 sequence reads: CASSRGGLSNQPQHF. CDR3 coding DNA: TGTGCCAGCAGTCGCGGGGGGCTTAGCAATCAGCCCCAGCATTTT.

The chain employs TRBV18 and TRBJ2-5; a possible D gene is TRBD2 (6 bases). The CDR3 loop spans 13 amino acids. Deletions cut 6 bases from V and 2 bases from J, with 10 bases between. Germline V gene lookup returns CDR1 KGHSH and CDR2 LQKENI. In DNA form, the CDR3 reads TGTGCCAGCTCTCCGACTAGACAAGAGACCCAGTACTTC. Translation gives CASSPTRQETQYF.

The chain uses TRBV27 and TRBJ1-4; perhaps TRBD1 as D (5 bases). Trimming took off 7 bases at V and 2 bases at J, with 14 bases between the two ends. The CDR3 contains 15 residues. CDR1 is MNHEY and CDR2 is SMNVEV in the germline V gene (reference sequence). CDR3 loop: CASKGSLATNEKLFF. The CDR3 DNA follows: TGTGCCAGCAAGGGGTCTTTGGCGACTAATGAAAAACTGTTTTTT.

The V call is TRBV5-4, the J call TRBJ1-4; 9 bases line up with TRBD1. Germline V gene data show CDR1 as SGHNT and CDR2 as YYREEE (reference sequence). The V gene end was trimmed by 3 bases and the J gene end by 7 bases; junction bases not matched to a gene: 4. The CDR3 has 14 amino acids. The CDR3 reads CASSSRDRVEKLFF. The CDR3 region has the DNA TGTGCCAGCAGCTCCCGGGACAGGGTTGAAAAACTGTTTTTT.

The chain joins TRBV7-9 to TRBJ1-1, with D possibly TRBD1 on 6 matching bases. The CDR3 is made up of 14 amino acids. The V end was cut by 6 bases, the J end by 0 bases, with 11 bases between. Germline loops: CDR1 SEHNR, CDR2 FQNEAQ (reference sequence). CDR3 DNA: TGTGCCAGCAGACCCGGGACAATGAACACTGAAGCTTTCTTT. Protein product: CASRPGTMNTEAFF.

CDR3 nucleotides: TGCGCCAGCAGCTTGGGACAGCACCAAGAGACCCAGTACTTC. Encoded protein: CASSLGQHQETQYF. This rearrangement joins TRBV5-1 to TRBJ2-5; D possibly corresponds to TRBD1 (5 bases). CDR3 length: 14 residues. Trimming took off 0 bases at V and 0 bases at J, with 6 bases between the two ends. Germline V gives CDR1 SGHRS, CDR2 YFSETQ.

The gene calls are TRBV3-1 (or the pseudogene TRBV3-2) and TRBJ1-5; 7 bases are a match to TRBD1. The trim removed 3 bases at V and 6 bases at J, leaving 2 bases unmatched. CDR3 length equals 13 residues. Per germline, CDR1 LGHDT and CDR2 YNNKEL (reference sequence). The chain's CDR3 is CASSQTGSQPQHF. The DNA for the CDR3 is TGTGCCAGCAGCCAGACAGGGAGTCAGCCCCAGCATTTT.

In this sample, this clone turned up once. J is TRBJ2-7 and V is TRBV6-5; D not resolved. CDR1 and CDR2 from the germline V gene are MNHEY and SVGAGI. With 0 bases removed from V and 2 bases from J, the gap between germline ends came to 11 bases. The CDR3 runs 15 residues. The CDR3, as DNA: TGTGCCAGCAGTTACTCTTCCCCCTACCCCTACGAGCAGTACTTC. Translation: CASSYSSPYPYEQYF.

The chain combines TRBV5-4 with TRBJ2-5; TRBD1 matches 9 bases. CDR1 SGHNT and CDR2 YYREEE come from the germline V gene (reference sequence). This CDR3 is 16 amino acids long. J gave up 1 base and V 4 bases, and 8 bases lay outside the gene matches. The DNA of the CDR3 is TGTGCCAGCAGCCCCCGCGGGACAGGGCCCCAAGAGACCCAGTACTTC. As protein: CASSPRGTGPQETQYF.

Only one count was recorded for this clone. This chain uses TRBV2 with TRBJ1-2; no firm D call. The CDR3 sequence is 16 residues long. Per germline, CDR1 SNHLY and CDR2 FYNNEI. The V end was cut by 6 bases, the J end by 0 bases, with 17 bases between. The CDR3 spells CASRMTAVDPNYGYTF. The CDR3 DNA reads TGTGCCAGCAGAATGACGGCGGTCGACCCTAACTATGGCTACACCTTC.

This chain links TRBV5-6 with TRBJ1-5, with 12 bases fitting TRBD1. V lost 4 bases to trimming and J lost 2 bases; unmatched junction nucleotides: 10. This CDR3 contains 18 residues. Germline V gene lookup returns CDR1 SGHDT and CDR2 YYEEEE. Here the CDR3 DNA reads TGTGCCAGCAGCAAAACCGGGACAGGGGGCGCCGGCAATCAGCCCCAGCATTTT. Translated: CASSKTGTGGAGNQPQHF.

The sample holds one count of this clone. The J gene is TRBJ1-3, the V gene TRBV10-3; D call uncertain. Germline V gene data show CDR1 as ENHRY and CDR2 as SYGVKD. The CDR3 consists of 17 residues. V lost 0 bases and J 2 bases, leaving 14 bases between the germline ends. Written as DNA, the CDR3 is TGTGCCATCAGTGAGTCGATCACAGATGAGACTGGAAACACCATATATTTT. Amino acids: CAISESITDETGNTIYF.

The chain combines TRBV9 with TRBJ2-7, with D unclear. There are 15 residues in the CDR3. V was trimmed by 0 bases and J by 2 bases, leaving 12 bases between them. Germline V lookup: CDR1 SGDLS, CDR2 YYNGEE. This chain's CDR3 is CASSVGYQAPYEQYF. The CDR3 DNA reads as TGTGCCAGCAGCGTAGGGTACCAAGCCCCCTACGAGCAGTACTTC.

The chain combines TRBV7-9 with TRBJ1-1; D may be TRBD1 (6 bases). Between the trimmed V and J ends, which lost 5 bases and 6 bases, there was a span of 13 bases. The CDR3 runs 13 residues. Germline values: CDR1 SEHNR, CDR2 FQNEAQ (reference sequence). CDR3 coding DNA: TGTGCCAGCAGCCCAAGGGGGATCGCTGAAGCTTTCTTT. This encodes CASSPRGIAEAFF.

The sample holds one count of this clone. This sequence joins TRBV12-3 or TRBV12-4 and TRBJ2-7; 8 nucleotides line up with TRBD1. The CDR3 spans 13 residues. Trimming took 5 bases from V and 6 from J; bases not matched to a gene: 6. The CDR3 sequence: CASSTHRGIEQYF. The CDR3 DNA reads TGTGCCAGCAGTACACACAGGGGGATCGAGCAGTACTTC.

The chain is built from TRBV4-1 and TRBJ1-6, with 7 bases fitting TRBD1. The CDR3 covers 16 residues. CDR1 is MGHRA, CDR2 YSYEKL, per germline. Losses at the gene ends were 3 bases for V and 10 bases for J; bases not matched to a gene: 12. The CDR3 region is CASSHPVQGIESPLHF. CDR3 nucleotides: TGCGCCAGCAGCCACCCTGTACAGGGGATAGAATCACCCCTCCACTTT.

The chain combines TRBV6-6 with TRBJ1-2, with D tentatively TRBD1 (5 bases). Germline CDR1 and CDR2: MNHNY and SVGAGI (reference sequence). Trimming stripped 5 bases from V and 2 bases from J, with 9 bases between. CDR3 size: 13 residues. The CDR3 here is CASSGQRNYGYTF. DNA for the CDR3: TGTGCCAGCAGTGGACAAAGAAACTATGGCTACACCTTC.

The chain carries TRBV5-4 and TRBJ2-5; 9 bases align to TRBD1. Germline V gene sequence: CDR1 SGHNT, CDR2 YYREEE (reference sequence). The CDR3 consists of 16 residues. V shed 4 bases, J shed 2 bases, and the junction held 9 bases outside the gene matches. DNA for the CDR3: TGTGCCAGCAGCCCTTTGAGACAGGGGGGACAAGAGACCCAGTACTTC. Amino acid sequence: CASSPLRQGGQETQYF. Variable domain in full (rest from reference TRBV5-4 and TRBJ2-5): ETGVTQSPTHLIKTRGQQVTLRCSSQSGHNTVSWYQQALGQGPQFIFQYYREEENGRGNFPPRFSGLQFPNYSSELNVNALELDDSALYLCASSPLRQGGQETQYFGPGTRLLVL.

CDR3 amino acids: CASSIRTDTTYEQYF. In DNA, the CDR3 is TGTGCCAGCAGTATACGGACAGATACAACCTACGAGCAGTACTTC. This sequence joins TRBV6-5 and TRBJ2-7; a possible D gene is TRBD1 (6 bases). The V end lost 5 bases, the J end lost 2 bases, and 16 bases lay between the germline ends. This CDR3 has 15 residues. The germline V gene has CDR1 MNHEY and CDR2 SVGAGI.

The chain recombines TRBV4-1 with TRBJ2-7, with 9 positions matching TRBD1. This CDR3 has 15 residues. Germline V gene sequence: CDR1 MGHRA, CDR2 YSYEKL. The ends lost 4 bases at V and 1 base at J; junction bases unmatched: 5. CDR3 protein: CASSRTGTGSYEQYF. The CDR3 DNA sequence: TGCGCCAGCAGCCGCACCGGGACAGGGTCCTACGAGCAGTACTTC.

The chain links TRBV11-2 to TRBJ1-1, with 7 bases identical to TRBD1. Looked up from germline, CDR1 is SGHAT and CDR2 is FQNNGV. V shed 3 bases, J shed 5 bases, and the junction held 6 bases outside the gene matches. This CDR3 has 14 residues. As DNA, the CDR3 is TGTGCCAGCAGCTTCTCGACAGGGAGTACTGAAGCTTTCTTT. Translating gives CASSFSTGSTEAFF.

V gene TRBV19 combines with J gene TRBJ1-5; TRBD1 might be the D (5 bases). The CDR3 sequence is 13 residues long. The germline V gene has CDR1 LNHDA and CDR2 SQIVND (reference sequence). Trimming stripped 6 bases from V and 8 bases from J, with 14 bases between. The CDR3 loop is CASSSQGREPQHF. The CDR3 DNA reads as TGTGCCAGTAGCAGTCAGGGTCGGGAGCCCCAGCATTTT.

J is TRBJ2-1 and V is TRBV5-1; 8 bases align to TRBD2. The CDR3 extends over 16 amino acids. CDR1 is SGHRS and CDR2 is YFSETQ in the germline V gene. V dropped 3 bases and J dropped 5; count of bases not matched to a gene: 10. The CDR3 reads CASSSDRLASHNEQFF. CDR3 sequence (DNA): TGCGCCAGCAGCTCCGACCGACTAGCGTCCCACAATGAGCAGTTCTTC.

This clone was observed a handful of times. The V and J genes are TRBV20-1 and TRBJ2-2; 11 bases match TRBD2. V shed 3 bases, J shed 6 bases, and the junction held 12 bases outside the gene matches. Germline CDR1 reads DFQATT; CDR2 reads SNEGSKA (reference sequence). The CDR3 is 17 amino acids. This CDR3 reads CSASYSIAGGLSGELFF. The CDR3 nucleotides are TGCAGTGCTAGTTATTCCATAGCGGGGGGGCTTTCCGGGGAGCTGTTTTTT.